The 17 T cell receptor beta chains given below trace back to one sample, sequenced in a study of OX40 agonist ivuxolimab in advanced cancers. Data came from immunoSEQ multiplex PCR; TCRdb stores just in-frame clones and leaves some out. The sample consists of 25,000 to 35,000 clones, around 74% of them appearing once. The sequences come from CD4+ or CD8+ T cells sorted from blood, collected in a trial of the OX40 agonist ivuxolimab. Every receptor here comes from an adult with an advanced solid tumor such as melanoma, head and neck, liver or kidney cancer.

The rearrangement links TRBV5-1 to TRBJ2-3; maybe TRBD1 (5 bases). The V end was cut by 6 bases, the J end by 0 bases, with 14 bases between. CDR1 and CDR2 (germline): SGHRS, YFSETQ. This CDR3 has 15 amino acids. The CDR3 sequence is CASKGRAISTDTQYF. CDR3 DNA sequence: TGCGCCAGCAAAGGCAGGGCAATTAGCACAGATACGCAGTATTTT. Supplemented by reference TRBV5-1 and TRBJ2-3, the full variable domain reads KAGVTQTPRYLIKTRGQQVTLSCSPISGHRSVSWYQQTPGQGLQFLFEYFSETQRNKGNFPGRFSGRQFSNSRSEMNVSTLELGDSALYLCASKGRAISTDTQYFGPGTRLTVL.

This chain connects TRBV19 to TRBJ1-6, with 8 nucleotides matching TRBD1. CDR3 size: 15 residues. V lost 7 bases and J lost 9; bases outside the gene matches: 11. CDR1 LNHDA and CDR2 SQIVND come from the germline V gene (reference sequence). For the CDR3, the DNA is TGTGCCAGTACCCCGATCCCCGACAGGGGTTCACCCCTCCACTTT. It yields the protein CASTPIPDRGSPLHF.

The chain is built from TRBV6-5 and TRBJ2-2; 7 bases agree with TRBD1. This CDR3 has 14 amino acids. The J segment lost 3 bases and the V segment lost 6 bases, leaving 4 bases of the junction unmatched. Germline V gene lookup returns CDR1 MNHEY and CDR2 SVGAGI. CDR3 sequence reads: CASRTGTDTGELFF. CDR3 DNA sequence: TGTGCCAGCAGGACAGGGACGGACACCGGGGAGCTGTTTTTT.

The rearrangement links TRBV4-1 to TRBJ1-5; TRBD1 might be the D (5 bases). The CDR3 sequence is 17 residues long. The germline V gene has CDR1 MGHRA and CDR2 YSYEKL. V lost 3 bases, J lost 4 bases, and 19 bases lay in between. This chain's CDR3 is CASSHGGARALNQPQHF. In DNA, the CDR3 is TGCGCCAGCAGCCATGGGGGAGCCCGGGCCCTTAATCAGCCCCAGCATTTT.

CDR3 nucleotides: TGTGCCACCAGCAGAGTACGGGGTTCTGGAAACACCATATATTTT. Its protein product is CATSRVRGSGNTIYF. This chain connects TRBV15 to TRBJ1-3; D call uncertain. V dropped 1 base and J dropped 1 base, with 8 bases sitting between them. CDR3 length equals 15 residues. The germline gives CDR1 LNHNV, CDR2 YYDKDF (reference sequence).

This rearrangement joins TRBV14 to TRBJ2-5; D is possibly TRBD2 (6 bases). Trimming pared 4 bases from V and 5 bases from J, leaving 11 bases between. CDR1 is SGHDN and CDR2 is FVKESK in the germline V gene. This CDR3 region has 13 residues. Here the CDR3 DNA reads TGTGCCAGCAGCCCGGGGGTCCGGGAGACCCAGTACTTC. It encodes CASSPGVRETQYF.

In DNA form, the CDR3 reads TGTGCCTGGAGTGTACCCAGGGGGCGAAAAAACCAGCCCCAGCATTTT. It specifies CAWSVPRGRKNQPQHF. This rearrangement joins TRBV30 to TRBJ1-5; 8 bases line up with TRBD1. This CDR3 comprises 16 residues. The trim removed 0 bases at V and 7 bases at J, leaving 11 bases unmatched. The germline V gene has CDR1 GTSNPN and CDR2 SVGIG (reference sequence).

The chain recombines TRBV7-3 with TRBJ2-2, with D tentatively TRBD1 (6 bases). The ends were cut back, 3 bases at V and 4 bases at J, with 15 bases in the middle. The CDR3 length is 16 residues. Germline V lookup: CDR1 SGHTA, CDR2 FQGTGA. Here the CDR3 reads CASSLETGTSTGELFF. The DNA for the CDR3 is TGTGCCAGCAGCTTGGAGACCGGGACATCCACCGGGGAGCTGTTTTTT.

The chain couples TRBV14 to TRBJ2-7; 10 nucleotides line up with TRBD2. In germline, CDR1 is SGHDN, CDR2 FVKESK. There are 17 residues in the CDR3. Trimming removed 2 bases from V and 0 bases from J; junction bases left unmatched: 7. CDR3 sequence: CASSQKVRTSGSYEQYF. In nucleotides, the CDR3 is TGTGCCAGCAGCCAAAAAGTGCGGACTAGCGGCTCCTACGAGCAGTACTTC.

This clone occurred a few times. This CDR3 is CAWGAGGGSPLHF. In DNA, the CDR3 is TGTGCCTGGGGAGCAGGGGGCGGCTCACCCCTCCACTTT. The chain has TRBV30 and TRBJ1-6; 8 bases are shared with TRBD1. Trimming at V came to 5 bases and at J to 10 bases, leaving 7 bases not matched to a gene. The CDR3 is 13 residues long. From germline, CDR1 is GTSNPN and CDR2 SVGIG (reference sequence). Together with reference TRBV30 and TRBJ1-6, the CDR3 gives the full variable domain: SQTIHQWPATLVQPVGSPLSLECTVEGTSNPNLYWYRQAAGRGLQLLFYSVGIGQISSEVPQNLSASRPQDRQFILSSKKLLLSDSGFYLCAWGAGGGSPLHFGNGTRLTVT.

This clone turned up a few times. The CDR3 sequence is CSHTGTIYNEQFF. The CDR3 DNA reads as TGCAGCCATACAGGAACCATCTACAATGAGCAGTTCTTC. The chain has TRBV29-1 and TRBJ2-1; a weak D match, TRBD1 (5 bases). This CDR3 spans 13 amino acids. V lost 8 bases and J lost 3, with 14 bases in between. Germline loops: CDR1 SQVTM, CDR2 ANQGSEA.

The count of this clone is one. The chain uses TRBV6-5 and TRBJ1-2, with a possible D match to TRBD1 (6 bases). The ends were cut back, 5 bases at V and 8 bases at J, with 15 bases in the middle. Looked up from germline, CDR1 is MNHEY and CDR2 is SVGAGI. CDR3 length equals 13 residues. The CDR3 DNA follows: TGTGCCAGCAGTAAGACAGGACTAGGGGGCTACACCTTC. Amino acid sequence: CASSKTGLGGYTF.

This rearrangement joins TRBV5-1 to TRBJ1-2, with 8 bases fitting TRBD1. Germline V gene data show CDR1 as SGHRS and CDR2 as YFSETQ. The CDR3 loop spans 13 amino acids. Trimming took 4 bases from V and 8 from J; bases not matched to a gene: 7. In DNA form, the CDR3 reads TGCGCCAGCAGCAGAGGACAGGGTGAAGGCTACACCTTC. The encoded protein is CASSRGQGEGYTF.

The gene calls are TRBV9 and TRBJ2-2, with D perhaps matching TRBD2 (5 bases). Germline V gene sequence: CDR1 SGDLS, CDR2 YYNGEE. The CDR3 is 19 residues long. V was trimmed by 3 bases and J by 4 bases, leaving 25 bases between them. The CDR3 spells CASSADAIRSRAGTGELFF. In DNA, the CDR3 is TGTGCCAGCAGCGCCGACGCGATCAGGTCACGCGCGGGCACCGGGGAGCTGTTTTTT.

The V and J genes are TRBV9 and TRBJ1-6; 10 nucleotides align to TRBD1. The length of the CDR3 is 14 residues. Looked up from germline, CDR1 is SGDLS and CDR2 is YYNGEE. After removal of 2 bases from V and 9 bases from J, the junction contained 2 bases not matched to a gene. The CDR3 DNA reads TGTGCCAGCAGCGTGGGACAGGGGAGTTCACCCCTCCACTTT. Protein: CASSVGQGSSPLHF.

This clone was detected a few times. The chain links TRBV18 to TRBJ2-2, with D perhaps TRBD2 (6 bases). The CDR3 is 14 amino acids. Germline assignment: CDR1 KGHSH and CDR2 LQKENI. Trimming removed 8 bases at V and 1 base at J, with 11 bases between. For the CDR3, the DNA is TGTGCCAGCACCGGGACTTTGAACACCGGGGAGCTGTTTTTT. Its translation is CASTGTLNTGELFF.

In its sample, this clone was seen a few times. The gene calls are TRBV19 and TRBJ1-5, with a weak D call TRBD1 (6 bases). V was trimmed by 7 bases and J by 4 bases, leaving 14 bases between them. Germline CDR1 is LNHDA and CDR2 is SQIVND (reference sequence). This CDR3 comprises 14 residues. DNA of the CDR3: TGTGCCAGTACCCGGACAGTTAGTAATCAGCCCCAGCATTTT. It codes for CASTRTVSNQPQHF.